This TCR beta chain was identified in a study of T cells in Graves' hyperthyroidism and ophthalmopathy. Findings of the study overall: Most thyroid clonotypes that were expanded above 0.001 also turned up in blood. Ophthalmopathy was told apart from stable hyperthyroidism by a 13 V-J model.

It was considered stable Graves' hyperthyroidism when ophthalmopathy did not progress within 18 months. Clinical symptoms, serum thyroxine and TRAb, thyroid ultrasound and orbital computed tomography were used for the diagnoses. This clonotype was observed many times. What it binds is not known. The CDR3 covers 13 residues. V was cut by 7 bases and J by 2 bases, with 13 bases left in between. In germline, CDR1 is GTSNPN, CDR2 SVGIG (reference sequence). TCR beta CDR3 regions were amplified from RNA. Carried out on the TCR CDR3, a first-round RT-PCR used the HTBI primer set. TCRdb fed the multiplex PCR reads into MiXCR, producing one record per CDR3 protein. This table has hundreds of thousands of distinct CDR3 sequences, 12% to 15% appearing once.

V is TRBV30 and J is TRBJ2-3, with D perhaps TRBD2 (6 bases). This sequence originates from a woman aged 18-29 years with Graves' hyperthyroidism. Sequenced input: blood. This chain's CDR3 is CASTGTYTDTQYF. The CDR3 DNA follows: TGTGCCTCGACCGGGACTTACACAGATACGCAGTATTTT.